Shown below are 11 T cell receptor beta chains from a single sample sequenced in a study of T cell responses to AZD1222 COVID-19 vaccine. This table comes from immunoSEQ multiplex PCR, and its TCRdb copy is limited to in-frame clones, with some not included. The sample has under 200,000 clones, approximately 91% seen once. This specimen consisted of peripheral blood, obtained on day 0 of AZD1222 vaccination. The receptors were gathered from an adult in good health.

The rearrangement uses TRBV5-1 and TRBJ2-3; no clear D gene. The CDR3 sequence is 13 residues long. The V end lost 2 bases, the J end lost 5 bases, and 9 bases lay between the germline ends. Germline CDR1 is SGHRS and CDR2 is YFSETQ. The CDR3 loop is CASSFTYRDTQYF. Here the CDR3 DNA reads TGCGCCAGCAGCTTTACCTACAGAGATACGCAGTATTTT.

As DNA, the CDR3 is TGTGCCAGCAGAGCGGGGCTGAACACTGAAGCTTTCTTT. Encoded protein: CASRAGLNTEAFF. This chain joins TRBV14 and TRBJ1-1; tentatively, D is TRBD1 (5 bases). There are 13 residues in the CDR3. The V end lost 6 bases, the J end lost 0 bases, and 8 bases lay between the germline ends. The germline CDR1 and CDR2 sequences are SGHDN and FVKESK.

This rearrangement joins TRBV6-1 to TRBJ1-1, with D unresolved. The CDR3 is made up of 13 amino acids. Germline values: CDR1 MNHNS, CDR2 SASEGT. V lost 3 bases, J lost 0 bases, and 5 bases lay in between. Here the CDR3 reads CASSDTLNTEAFF. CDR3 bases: TGTGCCAGCAGTGACACATTGAACACTGAAGCTTTCTTT.

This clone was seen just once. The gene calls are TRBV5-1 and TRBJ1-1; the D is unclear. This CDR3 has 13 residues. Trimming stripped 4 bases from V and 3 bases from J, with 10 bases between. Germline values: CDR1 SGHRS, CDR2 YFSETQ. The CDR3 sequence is CASSPIPDTEAFF. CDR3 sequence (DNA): TGCGCCAGCAGCCCAATCCCGGACACTGAAGCTTTCTTT. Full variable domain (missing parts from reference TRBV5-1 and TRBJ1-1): KAGVTQTPRYLIKTRGQQVTLSCSPISGHRSVSWYQQTPGQGLQFLFEYFSETQRNKGNFPGRFSGRQFSNSRSEMNVSTLELGDSALYLCASSPIPDTEAFFGQGTRLTVV.

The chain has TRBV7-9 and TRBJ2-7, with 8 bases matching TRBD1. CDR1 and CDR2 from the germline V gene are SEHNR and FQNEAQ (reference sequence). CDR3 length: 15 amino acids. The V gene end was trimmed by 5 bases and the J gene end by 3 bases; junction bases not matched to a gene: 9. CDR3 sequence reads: CASSPEDRAGYEQYF. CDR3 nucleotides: TGTGCCAGCAGCCCAGAGGACAGGGCAGGCTACGAGCAGTACTTC. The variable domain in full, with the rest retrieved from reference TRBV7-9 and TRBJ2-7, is DTGVSQNPRHKITKRGQNVTFRCDPISEHNRLYWYRQTLGQGPEFLTYFQNEAQLEKSRLLSDRFSAERPKGSFSTLEIQRTEQGDSAMYLCASSPEDRAGYEQYFGPGTRLTVT.

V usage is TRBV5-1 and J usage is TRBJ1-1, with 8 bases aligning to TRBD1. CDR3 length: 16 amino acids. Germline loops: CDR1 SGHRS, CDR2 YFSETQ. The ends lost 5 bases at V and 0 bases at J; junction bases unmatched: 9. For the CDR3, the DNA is TGCGCCAGCAGTTCAGTCGACAGGGGCGTGAACACTGAAGCTTTCTTT. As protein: CASSSVDRGVNTEAFF.

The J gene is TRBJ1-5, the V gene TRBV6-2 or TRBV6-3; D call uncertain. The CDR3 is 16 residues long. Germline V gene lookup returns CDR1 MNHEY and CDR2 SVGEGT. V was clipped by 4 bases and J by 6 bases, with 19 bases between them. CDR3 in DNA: TGTGCCAGCAGTTCGGGTCCCCGGCAGGATGGTCAGCCCCAGCATTTT. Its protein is CASSSGPRQDGQPQHF.

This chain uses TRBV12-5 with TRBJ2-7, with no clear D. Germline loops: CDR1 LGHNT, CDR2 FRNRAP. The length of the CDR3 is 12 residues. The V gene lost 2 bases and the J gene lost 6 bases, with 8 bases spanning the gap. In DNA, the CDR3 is TGTGCTAGTGGTTTGTCCCTCTTCGAGCAGTACTTC. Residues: CASGLSLFEQYF.

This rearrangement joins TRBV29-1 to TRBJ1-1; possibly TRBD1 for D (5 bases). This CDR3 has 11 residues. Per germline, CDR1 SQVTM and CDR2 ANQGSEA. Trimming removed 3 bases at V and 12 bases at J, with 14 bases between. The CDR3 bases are TGCAGCGTTGATATTCCAGGGAGGTCTTTCTTT. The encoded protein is CSVDIPGRSFF.

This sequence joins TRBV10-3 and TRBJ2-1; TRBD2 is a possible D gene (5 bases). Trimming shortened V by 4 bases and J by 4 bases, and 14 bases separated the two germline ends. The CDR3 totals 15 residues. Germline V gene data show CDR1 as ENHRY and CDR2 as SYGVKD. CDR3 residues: CAISGGYEIYNEQFF. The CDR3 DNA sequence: TGTGCCATCAGTGGAGGGTACGAAATTTACAATGAGCAGTTCTTC.

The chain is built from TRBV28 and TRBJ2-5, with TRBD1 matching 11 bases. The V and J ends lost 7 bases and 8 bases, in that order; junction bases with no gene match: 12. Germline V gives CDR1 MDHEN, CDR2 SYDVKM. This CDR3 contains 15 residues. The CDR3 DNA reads TGTGCCAGCACCGATGAAACGGACAGGGGGCGAACCCAGTACTTC. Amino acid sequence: CASTDETDRGRTQYF.